What follows are 5 T cell receptor beta chains derived from one specimen sequenced in a study of shared clonotypes between healthy human individuals. The data were produced by immunoSEQ multiplex PCR, yet TCRdb's version contains in-frame clones alone and is incomplete. The table records approximately 1,500,000 clones, approximately 98% of them present only once. The sample consisted of naive CD4+ T cells sorted from blood. This sample's subset: CD45RA+ positively selected. The receptors shown here come from a man aged 30-40 years in good health.

V is TRBV6-1 and J is TRBJ1-4, with D perhaps matching TRBD1 (5 bases). Germline values: CDR1 MNHNS, CDR2 SASEGT. V shed 4 bases and J shed 2 bases, with 14 bases lying between them. The CDR3 is 16 residues long. CDR3 nucleotides: TGTGCCAGCAGTGTTCCCTTGGGGGGGACTAATGAAAAACTGTTTTTT. The encoded protein is CASSVPLGGTNEKLFF.

The DNA for the CDR3 is TGCAGCGGGGCGGGGTCTGCCGTGGAGACCCAGTACTTC. Translation: CSGAGSAVETQYF. The chain is built from TRBV29-1 and TRBJ2-5, with D perhaps TRBD2 (6 bases). Trimming removed 7 bases from V and 5 bases from J, with 17 bases in between. The germline gives CDR1 SQVTM, CDR2 ANQGSEA. This CDR3 has 13 amino acids.

The V gene is TRBV7-6, the J gene TRBJ2-1, with 8 bases aligning to TRBD2. J lost 0 bases, V lost 4 bases, and 11 bases had no gene match. Germline loops: CDR1 SGHVS, CDR2 FNYEAQ. CDR3 length equals 18 residues. CDR3 DNA: TGTGCCAGCAGCTCATTCTTTAGCGGGGCAACCTCCTACAATGAGCAGTTCTTC. Translating it yields CASSSFFSGATSYNEQFF.

The V gene is TRBV9, the J gene TRBJ2-1; D is unclear. V lost 3 bases and J lost 8, with 15 bases in between. The CDR3 loop spans 14 amino acids. From germline, CDR1 is SGDLS and CDR2 YYNGEE. The CDR3 sequence: CASSERQTTDEQFF. The CDR3 nucleotides are TGTGCCAGCAGCGAGAGGCAAACGACGGATGAGCAGTTCTTC.

For this clone: This sample includes further DNA sequences coding for the same CDR3. The CDR3 nucleotides are TGCGCCAGCAGCCCACAGGGGGCGGGAAACACTGAAGCTTTCTTT. Its protein product is CASSPQGAGNTEAFF. The rearrangement joins TRBV5-1 to TRBJ1-1; 9 bases line up with TRBD1. V was pared by 4 bases and J by 2 bases, with 6 bases of the junction left unmatched. This CDR3 region has 15 residues. Germline V lookup: CDR1 SGHRS, CDR2 YFSETQ.